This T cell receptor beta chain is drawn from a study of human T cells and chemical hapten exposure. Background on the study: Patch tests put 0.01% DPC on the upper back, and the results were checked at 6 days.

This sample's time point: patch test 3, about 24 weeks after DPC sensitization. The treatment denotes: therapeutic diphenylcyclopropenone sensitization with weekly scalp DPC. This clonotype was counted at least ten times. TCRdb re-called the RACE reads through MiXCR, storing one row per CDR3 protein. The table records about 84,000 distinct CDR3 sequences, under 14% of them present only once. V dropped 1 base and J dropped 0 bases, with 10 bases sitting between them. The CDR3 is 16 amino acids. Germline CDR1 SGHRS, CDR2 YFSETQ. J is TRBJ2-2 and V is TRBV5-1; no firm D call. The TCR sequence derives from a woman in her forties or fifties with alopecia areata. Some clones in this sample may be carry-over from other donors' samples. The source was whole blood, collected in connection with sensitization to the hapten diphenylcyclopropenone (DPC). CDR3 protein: CASSLQGVTNTGELFF. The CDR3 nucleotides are TGCGCCAGCAGCTTGCAAGGAGTTACGAACACCGGGGAGCTGTTTTTT.